Described below is a single T cell receptor beta chain sequence and its context. Its cognate antigen is unknown. One junction end disagrees with the germline gene, perhaps due to a read error. This CDR3 spans 14 amino acids. The germline V gene encodes CDR1 SEHNR and CDR2 FQNEAQ (reference sequence). The sample is drawn from a study of cytomegalovirus exposure and HLA in healthy donors. Study as a whole: Previous work identified roughly 120 million unique TCR beta sequences from about 179 million T cells. Notes on the study in general: Information on immune exposure was restricted to one variable (CMV serostatus). Within a later analysis, the majority of CMV-associated TCR beta chains appeared HLA-restricted.

Amplification used 60 Vbeta primers and 13 Jbeta primers. TCRdb's table, derived via immunoSEQ multiplex PCR, lists solely in-frame clones and lacks some. This table lists under 100,000 clones. Healthy donors of bone marrow made up the group. The receptor was isolated from a woman younger than 45 in good health and CMV-seronegative. The source material was PBMCs. This chain connects TRBV7-9 to TRBJ1-2, with a possible D match to TRBD1 (5 bases). This CDR3 is CVSSARASIYGYTF. The CDR3 coding sequence is TGTGTCAGCAGCGCCAGGGCCTCGATCTATGGCTACACCTTC.